Included here is one TCR beta chain sequence, with context. No antigen is known for it. No per-base quality is available; no much larger clone lies one base away. The source of the sample is a study of siplizumab effects on memory and regulatory T cells (dated by TCRdb to about 2019). In terms of the full investigation: The study looked at the effect of siplizumab, an anti-CD2 antibody, on alloreactive T-cell subsets in allogeneic mixed lymphocyte reactions made from human PBMCs.

The research as a whole found: For roughly 80-95% of proliferating CD4+ or CD8+ clones, no naive or memory phenotype could be assigned. Whether proliferating Tregs from siplizumab cultures were suppressive was not functionally confirmed. Siplizumab significantly lowered the cumulative frequency of alloreactive sequences that could be traced to unstimulated CD4+ memory T cells. Compared with memory T cells, unstimulated naive T cells appeared more diverse, and naive cells seemed to make a substantial contribution to the alloresponse. Among mappable alloreactive CD4+ clones, an average Treg-derived fraction of about 69% was observed with siplizumab, compared with more than 25% in control reactions. Because sequences below about 10^-5 frequency were poorly captured, only a minor fraction of alloreactive clones could be mapped to unstimulated subsets.

Sorted unstimulated T cells and proliferating T cells recovered from mixed lymphocyte reactions were subjected to TCRbeta CDR3 sequencing. Fresh whole blood from approximately 10 HLA-typed healthy donors was used to isolate PBMCs. To map where alloreactive clones came from, unstimulated CD4+ non-regulatory T cells were FACS-sorted. The CDR3 starts with the cysteine, ends with the phenylalanine, and has 14 residues. The entry retains the CDR3 DNA only, 42 bases that are in frame from base 1. Cut back by 2 bases and 6 bases, the V and J ends lie 10 bases apart. CDR1 and CDR2 (LGHNT, FRNRAP) derive from the germline V gene. The method behind the library was the immunoSEQ multiplex PCR assay. Some 100,000 TCR templates per sample were assayed by the deep sequencing platform. Genomic DNA extracted from sorted T cells was used for TCRbeta CDR3 sequencing. Under the source paper's analysis protocol: The R programming language was used for clonal analysis of the TCRbeta CDR3 data. Comparing unstimulated samples against CFSE-low samples taken after the reaction was how alloreactive CD4+ and CD8+ clones were defined. Alloreactive CD4+ clones were assigned to regulatory or non-regulatory origin by matching sequences to sorted unstimulated Treg and non-Treg repertoires. The clones in this table, taken by TCRdb from immuneACCESS, are in-frame only. Not every clone is retained; where verified, under half of the shortfall comes from an unresolved V gene, and the cause of the rest is unknown. The V and J calls and clone size come from that table; D and trimming were worked out from the DNA. The sample includes about 120,000 clones, with approximately 94% observed a single time. Together, the top ten hold roughly 1.7% of the sample.

The sequencing sample was made of non-Treg CD4+ T cells sorted from blood. Interpreted using the paper, the cell subset or site label stands for: FACS-sorted unstimulated CD4+ non-regulatory T cells. The TCR sequence derives from a human donor in good health. The V and J segments used are TRBV12-5 and TRBJ2-2; a tentative D match to TRBD1 spans 5 bases. The CDR3 has the sequence CASGLPGWAGELFF. The DNA sequence follows: TGTGCTAGTGGTTTGCCAGGGTGGGCCGGGGAGCTGTTTTTT.